These T cell receptor beta chains were read from a single sample in a study of CD8 T cells in ankylosing spondylitis. TCRdb reprocessed the 5' RACE reads with MiXCR, giving one entry per CDR3 protein. This table has more than 150,000 distinct CDR3 sequences, more than 10% appearing once. Material: blood, either unsorted or a sorted T cell fraction (not recorded which). These receptors were obtained from a male donor with ankylosing spondylitis or in good health (not recorded which). Each CDR3 is given with its conserved first and last residue. Fields, in order: V gene, clone size, D gene, CDR3 length, J gene, CDR3 DNA, CDR3 protein. D genes are given only for firm matches. Only part of the rows carry a size: once, few, many, or a class if the clone is expanded.

v_call: TRBV29-1; clone_size: many; d_call: -; cdr3_length: 11; j_call: TRBJ1-2; cdr3_nt: TGCAGCGTTGACCAGGGGAATGGCTACACCTTC; cdr3_aa: CSVDQGNGYTF
v_call: TRBV20-1; clone_size: many; d_call: TRBD2; cdr3_length: 14; j_call: TRBJ2-1; cdr3_nt: TGCAGTGCAGGAGGCGGGGGGCCCTACAATGAGCAGTTCTTC; cdr3_aa: CSAGGGGPYNEQFF
v_call: TRBV12-3/TRBV12-4; clone_size: few; d_call: -; cdr3_length: 15; j_call: TRBJ2-2; cdr3_nt: TGTGCCAGCAGGGACCCGCCTTCGAACACCGGGGAGCTGTTTTTT; cdr3_aa: CASRDPPSNTGELFF
v_call: TRBV27; clone_size: many; d_call: -; cdr3_length: 16; j_call: TRBJ1-5; cdr3_nt: TGTGCCAGCAGCCATACCCCGGGAAATAGCAATCAGCCCCAGCATTTT; cdr3_aa: CASSHTPGNSNQPQHF
v_call: TRBV20-1; clone_size: few; d_call: TRBD1; cdr3_length: 16; j_call: TRBJ2-6; cdr3_nt: TGCAGTGCTAGGGACAGGGGGCTAGCAGGGGCCAACGTCCTGACTTTC; cdr3_aa: CSARDRGLAGANVLTF
v_call: TRBV20-1; clone_size: -; d_call: TRBD2; cdr3_length: 15; j_call: TRBJ2-1; cdr3_nt: TGCAGTGCTTGCACCGGGACTAGCGCTTACAATGAGCAGTTCTTC; cdr3_aa: CSACTGTSAYNEQFF
v_call: TRBV3-1; clone_size: few; d_call: -; cdr3_length: 14; j_call: TRBJ1-1; cdr3_nt: TGTGCCAGCAGCCTCGATGGCAGGGACACTGAAGCTTTCTTT; cdr3_aa: CASSLDGRDTEAFF
v_call: TRBV4-2; clone_size: -; d_call: -; cdr3_length: 15; j_call: TRBJ2-7; cdr3_nt: TGTGCCAGCAGCCAAGCCGCGGGGGCCTCCTACGAGCAGTACTTC; cdr3_aa: CASSQAAGASYEQYF
v_call: TRBV4-1; clone_size: few; d_call: -; cdr3_length: 11; j_call: TRBJ1-1; cdr3_nt: TGCGCCAGCAGCCAGGGTAACGGGGCCTCCTTT; cdr3_aa: CASSQGNGASF
v_call: TRBV6-4; clone_size: many; d_call: TRBD2; cdr3_length: 15; j_call: TRBJ2-1; cdr3_nt: TGTGCCAGCAGTGACTCGCGGGGGGGCTACAATGAGCAGTTCTTC; cdr3_aa: CASSDSRGGYNEQFF
v_call: TRBV6-2/TRBV6-3; clone_size: few; d_call: TRBD2; cdr3_length: 19; j_call: TRBJ2-7; cdr3_nt: TGTGCCAGCAGTTATTGGGAGGGACTAGCGGGAGTTCTCCAGGACGAGCAGTACTTC; cdr3_aa: CASSYWEGLAGVLQDEQYF
v_call: TRBV15; clone_size: few; d_call: TRBD2; cdr3_length: 15; j_call: TRBJ2-5; cdr3_nt: TGTGCCACCAGCAGAGATAGGCTAGCGGCAGAGACCCAGTACTTC; cdr3_aa: CATSRDRLAAETQYF
v_call: TRBV4-1; clone_size: -; d_call: TRBD1; cdr3_length: 17; j_call: TRBJ2-3; cdr3_nt: TGCGCCAGCAGCCCTGCCCTCAGGGGGCCGGGCACAGATACGCAGTATTTT; cdr3_aa: CASSPALRGPGTDTQYF
v_call: TRBV4-1; clone_size: -; d_call: TRBD2; cdr3_length: 17; j_call: TRBJ2-3; cdr3_nt: TGCGCCAGCAGCCAAGGGGGCGGGGGAGGCGGAACAGATACGCAGTATTTT; cdr3_aa: CASSQGGGGGGTDTQYF
v_call: TRBV4-2; clone_size: many; d_call: TRBD2; cdr3_length: 16; j_call: TRBJ2-1; cdr3_nt: TGTGCCAGCAGCCAAGTTTTACTAGCGGGGTACAATGAGCAGTTCTTC; cdr3_aa: CASSQVLLAGYNEQFF
v_call: TRBV20-1; clone_size: many; d_call: -; cdr3_length: 17; j_call: TRBJ2-1; cdr3_nt: TGCAGTGCTCTGCATCCCCGGGGCATCTGGGGGTACAATGAGCAGTTCTTC; cdr3_aa: CSALHPRGIWGYNEQFF
v_call: TRBV3-1; clone_size: many; d_call: -; cdr3_length: 14; j_call: TRBJ2-7; cdr3_nt: TGTGCCAGCAGCCAAGGGCTAGCTAACTACGAGCAGTACTTC; cdr3_aa: CASSQGLANYEQYF
v_call: TRBV29-1; clone_size: many; d_call: -; cdr3_length: 10; j_call: TRBJ1-2; cdr3_nt: TGCAGCGCGGGGGACCCTGGCTACACCTTC; cdr3_aa: CSAGDPGYTF
v_call: TRBV12-3/TRBV12-4; clone_size: -; d_call: TRBD1; cdr3_length: 15; j_call: TRBJ1-2; cdr3_nt: TGTGCCAGCAGTTCTTACAGGGGATCCCCCTATGGCTACACCTTC; cdr3_aa: CASSSYRGSPYGYTF
v_call: TRBV6-5; clone_size: few; d_call: -; cdr3_length: 18; j_call: TRBJ2-1; cdr3_nt: TGTGCCAGCAGTTACTCGAACCCCCCAGGGTTAGGGAACAATGAGCAGTTCTTC; cdr3_aa: CASSYSNPPGLGNNEQFF
v_call: TRBV5-1; clone_size: many; d_call: TRBD2; cdr3_length: 14; j_call: TRBJ2-7; cdr3_nt: TGCGCCAGCAGCTTCTTAGCGGGGGCCTTCGAGCAGTACTTC; cdr3_aa: CASSFLAGAFEQYF
v_call: TRBV25-1; clone_size: few; d_call: -; cdr3_length: 14; j_call: TRBJ2-7; cdr3_nt: TGTGCCAGCAGTGCTTCGTCATTTCCCTACGAGCAGTACTTC; cdr3_aa: CASSASSFPYEQYF
v_call: TRBV27; clone_size: -; d_call: -; cdr3_length: 16; j_call: TRBJ2-1; cdr3_nt: TGTGCCAGCAGTTTATCGTTCGGAGCACATTACAATGAGCAGTTCTTC; cdr3_aa: CASSLSFGAHYNEQFF
v_call: TRBV18; clone_size: few; d_call: -; cdr3_length: 16; j_call: TRBJ2-5; cdr3_nt: TGTGCCAGCTCACCACCGGAATCGGGGGTCCAAGAGACCCAGTACTTC; cdr3_aa: CASSPPESGVQETQYF
v_call: TRBV19; clone_size: -; d_call: TRBD1; cdr3_length: 12; j_call: TRBJ2-1; cdr3_nt: TGTGCCAGTAGTACAGCCGGGACAGGGCAGTTCTTC; cdr3_aa: CASSTAGTGQFF
v_call: TRBV12-5; clone_size: many; d_call: -; cdr3_length: 16; j_call: TRBJ2-7; cdr3_nt: TGTGCTAGTGGTTTGGTAGACGGGTTGGGAAGCTACGAGCAGTACTTC; cdr3_aa: CASGLVDGLGSYEQYF
v_call: TRBV4-1; clone_size: -; d_call: TRBD2; cdr3_length: 15; j_call: TRBJ2-3; cdr3_nt: TGCGCCAGCAGTGGGGGGGAGGGCGGGTCGGATACGCAGTATTTT; cdr3_aa: CASSGGEGGSDTQYF
v_call: TRBV30; clone_size: few; d_call: -; cdr3_length: 16; j_call: TRBJ2-2; cdr3_nt: TGTGCCTGGAGTGCCGACCGTATTGAGGACACCGGGGAGCTGTTTTTT; cdr3_aa: CAWSADRIEDTGELFF
v_call: TRBV6-5; clone_size: -; d_call: -; cdr3_length: 13; j_call: TRBJ1-1; cdr3_nt: TGTGCCAGCAGTTACTCGCAGGTTACTGAAGCTTTCTTT; cdr3_aa: CASSYSQVTEAFF
v_call: TRBV11-1; clone_size: many; d_call: TRBD2; cdr3_length: 18; j_call: TRBJ2-7; cdr3_nt: TGTGCCAGCAGCTTAGCTCCCAAGCCGGGACTAGCGAACTACGAGCAGTACTTC; cdr3_aa: CASSLAPKPGLANYEQYF
v_call: TRBV12-3/TRBV12-4; clone_size: -; d_call: -; cdr3_length: 13; j_call: TRBJ2-1; cdr3_nt: TGTGCCAGCAGTTTCAGAGACAGCCTACTGCAGTTCTTC; cdr3_aa: CASSFRDSLLQFF
v_call: TRBV15; clone_size: few; d_call: TRBD1; cdr3_length: 15; j_call: TRBJ2-5; cdr3_nt: TGTGCCACCAGCAGAGGGACAGGGGGCCAAGAGACCCAGTACTTC; cdr3_aa: CATSRGTGGQETQYF
v_call: TRBV5-6; clone_size: -; d_call: TRBD2; cdr3_length: 14; j_call: TRBJ2-1; cdr3_nt: TGTGCCAGCAGCTTCGGACTAGCGGGGGACGAGCAGTTCTTC; cdr3_aa: CASSFGLAGDEQFF
v_call: TRBV12-3/TRBV12-4; clone_size: -; d_call: TRBD1; cdr3_length: 14; j_call: TRBJ1-1; cdr3_nt: TGTGCCAGCAGTCGGACAGGGGAGGACACTGAAGCTTTCTTT; cdr3_aa: CASSRTGEDTEAFF
v_call: TRBV21-1; clone_size: many; d_call: -; cdr3_length: 16; j_call: TRBJ1-1; cdr3_nt: TGTGCCAGCAGCAAAGGGAAAGGGGGCGAGAACACTGAAGCTTTCTTT; cdr3_aa: CASSKGKGGENTEAFF
v_call: TRBV5-6; clone_size: -; d_call: TRBD2; cdr3_length: 18; j_call: TRBJ2-3; cdr3_nt: TGTGCCAGCAGCCTCCCGTCCGCTAGCGGGGGGGCGGTAGATACGCAGTATTTT; cdr3_aa: CASSLPSASGGAVDTQYF
v_call: TRBV27; clone_size: -; d_call: -; cdr3_length: 13; j_call: TRBJ1-2; cdr3_nt: TGTGCCAGCAGTCCGGGACGGAGCTATGGCTACACCTTC; cdr3_aa: CASSPGRSYGYTF
v_call: TRBV6-1; clone_size: -; d_call: -; cdr3_length: 15; j_call: TRBJ2-7; cdr3_nt: TGTGCCAGCAGTGAAGCGCGAAGTAGCGGTTACGAGCAGTACTTC; cdr3_aa: CASSEARSSGYEQYF
v_call: TRBV12-3/TRBV12-4; clone_size: -; d_call: -; cdr3_length: 13; j_call: TRBJ1-4; cdr3_nt: TGTGCCAGCAGTTTTTGGGTAGGAGAAAAACTGTTTTTT; cdr3_aa: CASSFWVGEKLFF
v_call: TRBV12-3/TRBV12-4; clone_size: few; d_call: -; cdr3_length: 17; j_call: TRBJ1-5; cdr3_nt: TGTGCCAGCAGTTTTGAAGGACTGCACGGGGGCAATCAGCCCCAGCATTTT; cdr3_aa: CASSFEGLHGGNQPQHF
v_call: TRBV20-1; clone_size: -; d_call: TRBD1; cdr3_length: 12; j_call: TRBJ2-7; cdr3_nt: TGCAGTGCGAGGGACAGGGAATACGAGCAGTACTTC; cdr3_aa: CSARDREYEQYF
v_call: TRBV4-1; clone_size: few; d_call: TRBD1; cdr3_length: 16; j_call: TRBJ2-1; cdr3_nt: TGCGCCAGCAGCCAGGTCACCGGGACAGGGTCTAGTGAGCAGTTCTTC; cdr3_aa: CASSQVTGTGSSEQFF
v_call: TRBV6-1; clone_size: -; d_call: TRBD1; cdr3_length: 13; j_call: TRBJ2-7; cdr3_nt: TGTGCCAGCAGTGAATACAGGGGCTACGAGCAGTACTTC; cdr3_aa: CASSEYRGYEQYF
v_call: TRBV4-2; clone_size: -; d_call: -; cdr3_length: 15; j_call: TRBJ2-7; cdr3_nt: TGTGCCAGCAGCCAAGAAGGCTACGAATTCTACGAGCAGTACTTC; cdr3_aa: CASSQEGYEFYEQYF
v_call: TRBV5-1; clone_size: many; d_call: TRBD1; cdr3_length: 14; j_call: TRBJ2-2; cdr3_nt: TGCGCCAGCAGTGGGACAGCGAACACCGGGGAGCTGTTTTTT; cdr3_aa: CASSGTANTGELFF
v_call: TRBV7-9; clone_size: few; d_call: TRBD2; cdr3_length: 14; j_call: TRBJ2-5; cdr3_nt: TGTGCCAGCAGCTTTCGGACTAGCTATGAGACCCAGTACTTC; cdr3_aa: CASSFRTSYETQYF
v_call: TRBV4-1; clone_size: -; d_call: -; cdr3_length: 15; j_call: TRBJ2-7; cdr3_nt: TGCGCCAGCAGCGGTGAATGGCCCACAACCTACGAGCAGTACTTC; cdr3_aa: CASSGEWPTTYEQYF
v_call: TRBV20-1; clone_size: many; d_call: -; cdr3_length: 13; j_call: TRBJ2-7; cdr3_nt: TGCAGTGCTAGAGGTACTTTGGACTACGAGCAGTACTTC; cdr3_aa: CSARGTLDYEQYF
v_call: TRBV7-9; clone_size: few; d_call: TRBD2; cdr3_length: 16; j_call: TRBJ2-7; cdr3_nt: TGTGCCAGCAGCTCCAGGACTAGCGGATATCCCTACGAGCAGTACTTC; cdr3_aa: CASSSRTSGYPYEQYF
v_call: TRBV4-1; clone_size: few; d_call: -; cdr3_length: 15; j_call: TRBJ1-1; cdr3_nt: TGCGCCAGCAAAGGTTCGGGCGGTTTTTACACTGAAGCTTTCTTT; cdr3_aa: CASKGSGGFYTEAFF
v_call: TRBV5-5; clone_size: -; d_call: -; cdr3_length: 15; j_call: TRBJ2-6; cdr3_nt: TGTGCCAGCAGCTTTGACAGTCCTGGGGCCAACGTCCTGACTTTC; cdr3_aa: CASSFDSPGANVLTF
v_call: TRBV29-1; clone_size: -; d_call: TRBD1; cdr3_length: 11; j_call: TRBJ1-2; cdr3_nt: TGCAGCGTCCCGCAGGGGGATGGCTACACCTTC; cdr3_aa: CSVPQGDGYTF
v_call: TRBV29-1; clone_size: -; d_call: TRBD2; cdr3_length: 16; j_call: TRBJ2-1; cdr3_nt: TGCAGCGTTGAAGGAGCGGGGGGCTATTCAGGGGATGAGCAGTTCTTC; cdr3_aa: CSVEGAGGYSGDEQFF
v_call: TRBV11-1; clone_size: -; d_call: TRBD1; cdr3_length: 17; j_call: TRBJ2-7; cdr3_nt: TGTGCCAGCAGCTTGGGACAGGGGGCCTTCAACTCCTACGAGCAGTACTTC; cdr3_aa: CASSLGQGAFNSYEQYF
v_call: TRBV2; clone_size: few; d_call: -; cdr3_length: 16; j_call: TRBJ2-2; cdr3_nt: TGTGCCAGCATCCCGACTGTTCACGCGAACACCGGGGAGCTGTTTTTT; cdr3_aa: CASIPTVHANTGELFF
v_call: TRBV2; clone_size: -; d_call: -; cdr3_length: 13; j_call: TRBJ2-7; cdr3_nt: TGTGCCAGCAGTGAGACTAGGGTAGGCGAGCAGTACTTC; cdr3_aa: CASSETRVGEQYF
v_call: TRBV5-6; clone_size: few; d_call: -; cdr3_length: 13; j_call: TRBJ2-7; cdr3_nt: TGTGCCAGCAGCTTAGTCACAAGCTACGAGCAGTACTTC; cdr3_aa: CASSLVTSYEQYF
v_call: TRBV4-1; clone_size: few; d_call: -; cdr3_length: 14; j_call: TRBJ1-1; cdr3_nt: TGCGCCAGCACCCCTGCGGCGGCATTTACTGAAGCTTTCTTT; cdr3_aa: CASTPAAAFTEAFF
v_call: TRBV27; clone_size: -; d_call: -; cdr3_length: 14; j_call: TRBJ1-2; cdr3_nt: TGTGCCAGCAGTTATAGCGTACCTTCTGATGGCTACACCTTC; cdr3_aa: CASSYSVPSDGYTF